The 8 T cell receptor beta chains below come from one sample, sequenced in a study of blood T cells in healthy people across ages. Combining a sample-barcoded 5' primer with a J-beta primer mix, a second PCR ran for about 7 to 11 cycles. TCRdb ran MiXCR on the 5' RACE reads and lists one entry per CDR3 protein. The table has 1,300,000 or so distinct CDR3 sequences, roughly 59% seen once. Material: blood. The receptors here all came from a man between 18 and 35 years old in good health.

This clonotype was counted between two and nine times. The V call is TRBV6-6, the J call TRBJ2-1; 8 nucleotides match TRBD1. This CDR3 has 14 residues. Germline V CDR1 and CDR2: MNHNY, SVGAGI (reference sequence). J lost 5 bases, V lost 3 bases, and 3 bases had no gene match. For the CDR3, the DNA is TGTGCCAGCAGTTATGTGACAGGGGACAATGAGCAGTTCTTC. Translated, it gives CASSYVTGDNEQFF.

The J gene is TRBJ2-2, the V gene TRBV6-2 or TRBV6-3, with D unclear. V lost 7 bases and J lost 7, with 13 bases in between. Germline V gene data show CDR1 as MNHEY and CDR2 as SVGEGT. CDR3 length: 13 residues. The CDR3 sequence is CASKAGPNGELFF. The CDR3 coding sequence is TGTGCCAGCAAGGCAGGCCCCAACGGGGAGCTGTTTTTT.

This clonotype was counted a few times. J is TRBJ2-3 and V is TRBV7-8; 10 nucleotides agree with TRBD1. The V gene's germline CDR1 is SGHVS and CDR2 FQNEAQ. V shed 3 bases and J 2 bases; nucleotides not matched to a gene: 11. The length of the CDR3 is 18 residues. This chain's CDR3 is CASSFTSVDRGNTDTQYF. The CDR3 region has the DNA TGTGCCAGCAGCTTTACCTCTGTGGACAGGGGGAACACAGATACGCAGTATTTT.

The chain links TRBV7-2 to TRBJ2-4; 7 positions agree with TRBD2. This CDR3 has 15 amino acids. With 4 bases clipped from V and 13 bases from J, the junction kept 16 bases outside the gene matches. The germline V gene encodes CDR1 SGHTA and CDR2 FQGNSA. CDR3 protein: CASSSAGTKYEEQYF. The CDR3 DNA reads as TGTGCCAGCAGCTCCGCCGGGACTAAGTACGAAGAGCAGTACTTC.

This chain joins TRBV7-8 and TRBJ2-1, with 12 bases aligning to TRBD2. CDR1 is SGHVS, CDR2 FQNEAQ, per germline. This CDR3 is 16 amino acids long. J gave up 8 bases and V 1 base, and 6 bases lay outside the gene matches. CDR3 region: CASSLVLAGGFYEQFF. The CDR3 DNA follows: TGTGCCAGCAGCTTAGTACTAGCGGGAGGCTTCTATGAGCAGTTCTTC. The full variable domain, completed using reference TRBV7-8 and TRBJ2-1, is GAGVSQSPRYKVAKRGQDVALRCDPISGHVSLFWYQQALGQGPEFLTYFQNEAQLDKSGLPSDRFFAERPEGSVSTLKIQRTQQEDSAVYLCASSLVLAGGFYEQFFGPGTRLTVL.

V is TRBV4-2 and J is TRBJ2-5; D remains unclear. The germline V gene encodes CDR1 LGHNA and CDR2 YNFKEQ. This CDR3 contains 18 residues. With 1 base removed from V and 11 bases from J, the gap between germline ends came to 29 bases. This CDR3 reads CASSQGGRPTLTYNEQYF. The CDR3 nucleotides read TGTGCCAGCAGCCAAGGTGGAAGGCCCACCCTAACCTACAATGAGCAGTACTTC.

The V gene is TRBV2, the J gene TRBJ2-4; D might be TRBD1 (6 bases). The J call is doubtful: the DNA matches TRBJ2-7 better. This CDR3 spans 14 amino acids. From germline, CDR1 is SNHLY and CDR2 FYNNEI. The chain's CDR3 is CASNADRDIYEQYF. The CDR3 DNA is TGTGCCAGCAATGCGGACAGAGATATCTACGAGCAGTACTTC.

The rearrangement joins TRBV29-1 to TRBJ2-3; 9 bases agree with TRBD1. Losses at the gene ends were 2 bases for V and 2 bases for J; bases not matched to a gene: 5. CDR1 and CDR2 (germline): SQVTM, ANQGSEA. The CDR3 is 15 amino acids. For the CDR3, the DNA is TGCAGCGTTGAACTCCGGGACAGGGTCACAGATACGCAGTATTTT. Translated, it gives CSVELRDRVTDTQYF.